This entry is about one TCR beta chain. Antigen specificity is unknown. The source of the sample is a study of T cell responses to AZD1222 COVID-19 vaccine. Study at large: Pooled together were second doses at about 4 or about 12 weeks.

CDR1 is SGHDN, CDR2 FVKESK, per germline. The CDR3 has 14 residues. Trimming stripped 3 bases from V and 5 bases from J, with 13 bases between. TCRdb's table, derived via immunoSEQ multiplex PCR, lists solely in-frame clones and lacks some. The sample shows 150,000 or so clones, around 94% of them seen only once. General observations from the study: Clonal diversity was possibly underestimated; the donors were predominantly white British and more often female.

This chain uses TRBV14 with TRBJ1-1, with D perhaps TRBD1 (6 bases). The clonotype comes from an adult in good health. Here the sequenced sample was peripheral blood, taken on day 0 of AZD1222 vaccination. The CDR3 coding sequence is TGTGCCAGCAGCCATACAGGGAGTTGGACTGAAGCTTTCTTT. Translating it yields CASSHTGSWTEAFF.